Sequencing of this T cell receptor (beta chain) was carried out in a study of T cell changes during pregnancy in multiple sclerosis. The CDR3 covers 15 residues. The junction had 9 bases not matched to a gene; V was cut back by 5 bases and J by 6 bases. CDR1 LGHNT and CDR2 FRNRAP come from the germline V gene. Sequencing was performed with immunoSEQ multiplex PCR; in TCRdb, only in-frame clones are kept and a portion is missing. The table records around 36,000 clones, 91% of them present only once. In its sample, this clone was seen once. The chain links TRBV12-5 to TRBJ2-1; 8 nucleotides line up with TRBD1. The source was CD8+ T cells from peripheral blood mononuclear cells, collected before pregnancy. This sequence was found in a female donor with multiple sclerosis, enrolled in a pregnancy study. CDR3 residues: CASGPGTGPLNEQFF. The CDR3 DNA is TGTGCTAGTGGTCCCGGGACAGGACCCCTCAATGAGCAGTTCTTC.